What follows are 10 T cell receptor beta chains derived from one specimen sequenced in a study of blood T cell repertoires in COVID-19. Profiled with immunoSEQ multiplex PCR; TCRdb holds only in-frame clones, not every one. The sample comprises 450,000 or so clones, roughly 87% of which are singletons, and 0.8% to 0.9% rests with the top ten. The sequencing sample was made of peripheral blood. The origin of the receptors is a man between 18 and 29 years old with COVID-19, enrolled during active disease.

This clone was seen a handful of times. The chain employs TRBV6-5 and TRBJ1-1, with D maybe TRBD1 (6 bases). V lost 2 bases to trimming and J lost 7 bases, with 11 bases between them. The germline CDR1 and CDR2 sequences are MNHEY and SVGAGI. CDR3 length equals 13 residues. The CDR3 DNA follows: TGTGCCAGCAGTTACCCCGGACAGAGTGAAGCTTTCTTT. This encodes CASSYPGQSEAFF.

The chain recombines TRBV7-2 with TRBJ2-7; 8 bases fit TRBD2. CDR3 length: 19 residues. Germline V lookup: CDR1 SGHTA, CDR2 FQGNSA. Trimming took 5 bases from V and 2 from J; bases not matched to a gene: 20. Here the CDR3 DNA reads TGTGCCAGCAGCGCCCGTGGTCTAGCGGGCCCCCCTAGTGCCTACGAGCAGTACTTC. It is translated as CASSARGLAGPPSAYEQYF. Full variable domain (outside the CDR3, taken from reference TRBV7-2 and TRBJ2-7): GAGVSQSPSNKVTEKGKDVELRCDPISGHTALYWYRQSLGQGLEFLIYFQGNSAPDKSGLPSDRFSAERTGGSVSTLTIQRTQQEDSAVYLCASSARGLAGPPSAYEQYFGPGTRLTVT.

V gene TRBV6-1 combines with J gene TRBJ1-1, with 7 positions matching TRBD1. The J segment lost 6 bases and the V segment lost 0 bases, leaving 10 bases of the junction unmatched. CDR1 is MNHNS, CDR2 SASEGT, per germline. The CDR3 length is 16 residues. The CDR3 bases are TGTGCCAGCAGTGAAGCCCTAGGGGGCGGGGTGGCTGAAGCTTTCTTT. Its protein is CASSEALGGGVAEAFF.

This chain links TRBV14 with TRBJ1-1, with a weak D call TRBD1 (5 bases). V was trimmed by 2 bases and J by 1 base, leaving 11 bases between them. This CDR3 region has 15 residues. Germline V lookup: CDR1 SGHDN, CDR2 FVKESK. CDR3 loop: CASSQTRGSNTEAFF. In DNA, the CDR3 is TGTGCCAGCAGCCAAACTCGGGGGTCGAACACTGAAGCTTTCTTT.

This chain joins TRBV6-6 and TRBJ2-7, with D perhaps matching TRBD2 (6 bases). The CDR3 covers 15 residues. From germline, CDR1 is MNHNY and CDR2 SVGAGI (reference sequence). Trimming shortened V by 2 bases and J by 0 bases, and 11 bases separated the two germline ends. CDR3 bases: TGTGCCAGCAGTTACGGCGGGGTGAGCTCCTACGAGCAGTACTTC. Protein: CASSYGGVSSYEQYF.

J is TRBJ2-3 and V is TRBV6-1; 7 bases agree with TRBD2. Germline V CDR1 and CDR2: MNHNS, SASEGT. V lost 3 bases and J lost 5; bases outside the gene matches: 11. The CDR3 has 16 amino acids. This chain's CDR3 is CASSEGSSGPGDTQYF. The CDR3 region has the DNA TGTGCCAGCAGTGAGGGTTCTAGCGGACCTGGAGATACGCAGTATTTT.

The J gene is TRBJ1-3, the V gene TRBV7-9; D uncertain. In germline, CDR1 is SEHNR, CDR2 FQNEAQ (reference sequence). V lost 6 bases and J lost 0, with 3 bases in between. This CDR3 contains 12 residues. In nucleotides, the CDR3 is TGTGCCAGCAGGAGCTCTGGAAACACCATATATTTT. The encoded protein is CASRSSGNTIYF.

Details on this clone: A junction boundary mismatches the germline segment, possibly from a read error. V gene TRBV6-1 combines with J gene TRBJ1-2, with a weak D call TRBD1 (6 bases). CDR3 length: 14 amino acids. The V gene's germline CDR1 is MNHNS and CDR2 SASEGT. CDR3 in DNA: TGTGCCAGCAGCGAAGTAGGGGGAACCTATGGCTACACCTTC. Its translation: CASSEVGGTYGYTF.

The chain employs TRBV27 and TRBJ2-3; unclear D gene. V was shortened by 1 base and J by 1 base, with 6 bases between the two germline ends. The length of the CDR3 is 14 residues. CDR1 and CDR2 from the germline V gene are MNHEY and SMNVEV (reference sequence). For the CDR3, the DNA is TGTGCCAGCAGTTTATTACCAGGCACAGATACGCAGTATTTT. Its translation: CASSLLPGTDTQYF.

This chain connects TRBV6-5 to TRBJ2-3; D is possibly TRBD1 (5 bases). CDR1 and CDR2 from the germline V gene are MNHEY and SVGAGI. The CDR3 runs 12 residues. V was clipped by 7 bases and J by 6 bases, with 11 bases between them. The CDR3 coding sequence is TGTGCCAGCAAAGACGCAGGGGATACGCAGTATTTT. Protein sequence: CASKDAGDTQYF.